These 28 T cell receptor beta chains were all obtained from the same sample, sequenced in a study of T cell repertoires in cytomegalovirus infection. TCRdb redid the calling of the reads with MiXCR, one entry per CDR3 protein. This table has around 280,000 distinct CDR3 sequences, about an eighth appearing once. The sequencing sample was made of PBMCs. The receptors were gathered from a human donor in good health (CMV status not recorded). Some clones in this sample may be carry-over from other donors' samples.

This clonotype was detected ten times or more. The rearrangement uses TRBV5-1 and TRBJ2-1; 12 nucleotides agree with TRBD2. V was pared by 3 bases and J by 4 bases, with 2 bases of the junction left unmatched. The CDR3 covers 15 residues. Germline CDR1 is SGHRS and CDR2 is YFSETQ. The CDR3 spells CASSYGLAGYNEQFF. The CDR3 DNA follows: TGCGCCAGCAGCTACGGACTAGCGGGATACAATGAGCAGTTCTTC.

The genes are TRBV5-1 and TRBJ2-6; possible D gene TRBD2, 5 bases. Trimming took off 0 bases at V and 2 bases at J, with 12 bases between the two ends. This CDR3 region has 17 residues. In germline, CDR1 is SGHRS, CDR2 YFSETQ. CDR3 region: CASSLALGVPGANVLTF. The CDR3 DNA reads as TGCGCCAGCAGCTTGGCCCTCGGGGTCCCTGGGGCCAACGTCCTGACTTTC. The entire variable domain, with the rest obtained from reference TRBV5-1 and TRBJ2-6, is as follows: KAGVTQTPRYLIKTRGQQVTLSCSPISGHRSVSWYQQTPGQGLQFLFEYFSETQRNKGNFPGRFSGRQFSNSRSEMNVSTLELGDSALYLCASSLALGVPGANVLTFGAGSRLTVL.

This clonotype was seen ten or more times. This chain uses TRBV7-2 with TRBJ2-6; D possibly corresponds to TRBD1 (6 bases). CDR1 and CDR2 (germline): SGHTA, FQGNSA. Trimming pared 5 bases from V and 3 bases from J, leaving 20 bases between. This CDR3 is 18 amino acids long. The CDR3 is CASSRARQARLGANVLTF. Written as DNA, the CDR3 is TGTGCCAGCAGCCGGGCCCGACAGGCCCGGCTTGGGGCCAACGTCCTGACTTTC.

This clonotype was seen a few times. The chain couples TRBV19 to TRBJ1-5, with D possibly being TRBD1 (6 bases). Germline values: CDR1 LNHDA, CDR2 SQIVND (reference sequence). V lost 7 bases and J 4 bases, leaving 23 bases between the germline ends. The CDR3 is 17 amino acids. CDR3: CASTISGGGSANQPQHF. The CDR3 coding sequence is TGTGCCAGTACTATTTCGGGTGGGGGCAGCGCTAATCAGCCCCAGCATTTT.

CDR3 sequence reads: CASSFGTGNNEQFF. The CDR3 region has the DNA TGTGCCAGCAGCTTCGGGACTGGGAACAATGAGCAGTTCTTC. The chain employs TRBV7-6 and TRBJ2-1; a weak D match, TRBD2 (6 bases). This CDR3 contains 14 residues. Germline lookup yields CDR1 SGHVS and CDR2 FNYEAQ. Trimming took off 3 bases at V and 5 bases at J, with 11 bases between the two ends.

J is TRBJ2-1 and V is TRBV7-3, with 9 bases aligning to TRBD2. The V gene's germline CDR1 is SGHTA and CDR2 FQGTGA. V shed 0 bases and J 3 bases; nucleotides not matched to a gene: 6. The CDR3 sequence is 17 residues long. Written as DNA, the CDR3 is TGTGCCAGCAGCTTAACGTTGCTAGCGGGAAGCTACAATGAGCAGTTCTTC. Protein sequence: CASSLTLLAGSYNEQFF. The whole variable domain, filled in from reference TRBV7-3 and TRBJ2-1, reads GAGVSQTPSNKVTEKGKYVELRCDPISGHTALYWYRQSLGQGPEFLIYFQGTGAADDSGLPNDRFFAVRPEGSVSTLKIQRTERGDSAVYLCASSLTLLAGSYNEQFFGPGTRLTVL.

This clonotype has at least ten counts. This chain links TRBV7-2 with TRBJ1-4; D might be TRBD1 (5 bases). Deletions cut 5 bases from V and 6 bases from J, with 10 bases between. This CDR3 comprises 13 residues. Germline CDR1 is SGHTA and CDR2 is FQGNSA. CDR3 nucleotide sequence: TGTGCCAGCAGCCGTGACAGCTATGAAAAACTGTTTTTT. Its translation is CASSRDSYEKLFF.

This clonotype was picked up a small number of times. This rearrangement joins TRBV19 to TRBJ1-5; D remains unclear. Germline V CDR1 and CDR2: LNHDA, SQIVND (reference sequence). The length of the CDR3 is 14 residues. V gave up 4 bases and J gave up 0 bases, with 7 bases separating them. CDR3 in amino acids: CASSSLASNQPQHF. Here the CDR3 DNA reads TGTGCCAGTAGTAGTCTGGCTAGCAATCAGCCCCAGCATTTT.

The CDR3 region is CASSWGSRGPSSGANVLTF. CDR3 in DNA: TGTGCCAGCAGTTGGGGGAGCAGGGGGCCCTCCTCTGGGGCCAACGTCCTGACTTTC. This chain links TRBV27 with TRBJ2-6; 8 positions match TRBD1. CDR1 MNHEY and CDR2 SMNVEV come from the germline V gene (reference sequence). The ends lost 4 bases at V and 0 bases at J; junction bases unmatched: 11. There are 19 residues in the CDR3.

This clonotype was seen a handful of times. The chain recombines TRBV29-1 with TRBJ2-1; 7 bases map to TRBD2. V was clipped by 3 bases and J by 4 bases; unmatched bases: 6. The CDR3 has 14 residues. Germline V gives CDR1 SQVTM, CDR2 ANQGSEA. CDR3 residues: CSVDPAGIYNEQFF. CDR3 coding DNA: TGCAGCGTTGACCCAGCGGGAATTTACAATGAGCAGTTCTTC.

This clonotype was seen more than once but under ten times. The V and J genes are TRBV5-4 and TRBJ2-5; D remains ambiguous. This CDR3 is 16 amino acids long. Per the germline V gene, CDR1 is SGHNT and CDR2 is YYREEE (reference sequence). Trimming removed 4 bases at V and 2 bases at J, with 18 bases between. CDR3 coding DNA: TGTGCCAGCAGCACCTTACTACGCGTAGGGCAAGAGACCCAGTACTTC. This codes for CASSTLLRVGQETQYF.

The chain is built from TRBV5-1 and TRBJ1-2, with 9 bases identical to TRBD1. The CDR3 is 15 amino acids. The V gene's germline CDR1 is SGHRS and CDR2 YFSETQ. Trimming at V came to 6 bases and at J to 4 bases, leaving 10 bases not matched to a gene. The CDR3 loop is CASTVTTGGVYGYTF. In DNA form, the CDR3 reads TGCGCCAGCACAGTAACGACAGGGGGAGTCTATGGCTACACCTTC.

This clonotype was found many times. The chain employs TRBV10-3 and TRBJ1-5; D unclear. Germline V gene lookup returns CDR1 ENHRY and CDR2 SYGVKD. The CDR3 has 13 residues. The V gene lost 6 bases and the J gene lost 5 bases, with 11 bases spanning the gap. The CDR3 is CAISGQADQPQHF. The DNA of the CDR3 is TGTGCCATCAGCGGGCAGGCAGATCAGCCCCAGCATTTT.

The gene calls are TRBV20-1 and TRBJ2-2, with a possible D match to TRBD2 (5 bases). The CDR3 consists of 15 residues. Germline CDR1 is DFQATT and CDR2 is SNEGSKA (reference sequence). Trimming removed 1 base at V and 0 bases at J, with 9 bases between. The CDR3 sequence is CSARVSGSNTGELFF. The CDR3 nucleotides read TGCAGTGCTAGAGTCAGCGGTTCGAACACCGGGGAGCTGTTTTTT.

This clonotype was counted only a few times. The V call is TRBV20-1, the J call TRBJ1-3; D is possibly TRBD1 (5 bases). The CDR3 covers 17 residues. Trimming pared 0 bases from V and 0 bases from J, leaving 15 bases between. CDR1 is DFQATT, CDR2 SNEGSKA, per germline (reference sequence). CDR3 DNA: TGCAGTGCTAGAGATGCCCTACAGGCCCTCTCTGGAAACACCATATATTTT. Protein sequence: CSARDALQALSGNTIYF.

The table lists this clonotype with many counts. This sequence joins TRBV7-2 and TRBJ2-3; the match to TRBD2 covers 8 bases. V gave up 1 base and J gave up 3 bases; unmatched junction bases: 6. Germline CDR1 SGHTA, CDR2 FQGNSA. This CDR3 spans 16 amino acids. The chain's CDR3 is CASSLVSTGGTDTQYF. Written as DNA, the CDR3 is TGTGCCAGCAGCTTAGTGTCAACGGGAGGGACAGATACGCAGTATTTT.

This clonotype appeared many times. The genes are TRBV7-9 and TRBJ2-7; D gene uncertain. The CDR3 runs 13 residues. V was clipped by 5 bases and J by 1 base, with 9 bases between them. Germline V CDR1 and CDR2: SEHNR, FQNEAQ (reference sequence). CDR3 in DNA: TGTGCCAGCAGCCCGACTGCGTCCTACGAGCAGTACTTC. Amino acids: CASSPTASYEQYF.

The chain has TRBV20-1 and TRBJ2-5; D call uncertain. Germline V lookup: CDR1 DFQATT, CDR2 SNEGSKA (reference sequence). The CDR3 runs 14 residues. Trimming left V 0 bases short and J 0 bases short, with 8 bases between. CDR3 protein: CSARDPRYQETQYF. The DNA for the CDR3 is TGCAGTGCTAGAGATCCGAGGTACCAAGAGACCCAGTACTTC.

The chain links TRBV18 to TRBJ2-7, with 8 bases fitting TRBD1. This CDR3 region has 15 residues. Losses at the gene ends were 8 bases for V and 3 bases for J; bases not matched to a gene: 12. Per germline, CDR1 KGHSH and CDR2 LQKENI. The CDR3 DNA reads TGTGCCAGCGCCACGACTCAGGGGGCTAGCTACGAGCAGTACTTC. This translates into CASATTQGASYEQYF.

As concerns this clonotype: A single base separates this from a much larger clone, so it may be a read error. The CDR3 sequence is CASSLDYEQFF. In DNA form, the CDR3 reads TGTGCCAGCAGCTTAGACTATGAGCAGTTCTTC. The chain has TRBV7-6 and TRBJ2-1; D ambiguous. Looked up from germline, CDR1 is SGHVS and CDR2 is FNYEAQ. The CDR3 is 11 amino acids. V was cut by 1 base and J by 8 bases, with 3 bases left in between.

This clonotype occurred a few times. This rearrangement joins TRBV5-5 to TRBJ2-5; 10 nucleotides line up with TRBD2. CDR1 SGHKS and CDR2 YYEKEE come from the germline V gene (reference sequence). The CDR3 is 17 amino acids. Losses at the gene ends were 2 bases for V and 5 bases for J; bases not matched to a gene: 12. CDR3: CASSFKSQLAGLETQYF. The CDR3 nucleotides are TGTGCCAGCAGCTTCAAGTCCCAACTAGCGGGACTCGAGACCCAGTACTTC.

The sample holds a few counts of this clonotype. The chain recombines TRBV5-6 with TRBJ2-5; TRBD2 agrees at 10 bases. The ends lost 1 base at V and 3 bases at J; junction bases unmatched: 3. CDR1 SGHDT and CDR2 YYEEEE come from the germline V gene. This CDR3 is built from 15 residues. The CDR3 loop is CASSLMLAGEETQYF. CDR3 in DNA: TGTGCCAGCAGCTTGATGCTAGCGGGAGAAGAGACCCAGTACTTC.

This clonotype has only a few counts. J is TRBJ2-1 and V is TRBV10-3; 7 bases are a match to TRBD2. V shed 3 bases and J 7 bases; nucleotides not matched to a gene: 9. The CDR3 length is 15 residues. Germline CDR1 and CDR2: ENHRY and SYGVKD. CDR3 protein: CAISDPAGRWNEQFF. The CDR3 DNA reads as TGTGCCATCAGTGACCCAGCGGGAAGGTGGAATGAGCAGTTCTTC.

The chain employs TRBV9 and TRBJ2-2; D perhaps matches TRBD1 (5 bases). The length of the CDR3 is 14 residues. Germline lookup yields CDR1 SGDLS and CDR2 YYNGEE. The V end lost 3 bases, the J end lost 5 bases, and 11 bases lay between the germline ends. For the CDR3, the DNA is TGTGCCAGCAGCGGACAGTTAGGGACCGGGGAGCTGTTTTTT. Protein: CASSGQLGTGELFF.

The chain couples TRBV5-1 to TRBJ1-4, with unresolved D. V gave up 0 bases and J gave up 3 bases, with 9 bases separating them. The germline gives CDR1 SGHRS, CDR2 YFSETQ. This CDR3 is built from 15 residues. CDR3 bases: TGCGCCAGCAGCTTGGTGGGAGGACCTAATGAAAAACTGTTTTTT. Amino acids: CASSLVGGPNEKLFF.

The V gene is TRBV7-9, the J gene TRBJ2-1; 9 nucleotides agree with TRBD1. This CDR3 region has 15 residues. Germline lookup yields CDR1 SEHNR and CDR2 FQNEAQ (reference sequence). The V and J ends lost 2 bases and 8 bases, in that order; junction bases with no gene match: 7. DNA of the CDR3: TGTGCCAGCAGCTTATATACAGGGGGCGTGGATGAGCAGTTCTTC. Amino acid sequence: CASSLYTGGVDEQFF.

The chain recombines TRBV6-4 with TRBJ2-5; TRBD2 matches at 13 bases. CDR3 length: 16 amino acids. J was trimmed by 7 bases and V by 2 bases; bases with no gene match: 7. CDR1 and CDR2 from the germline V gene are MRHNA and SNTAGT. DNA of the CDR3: TGTGCCAGCAGTGACAGCGGGACTAGCGGGAAAGGGACCCAGTACTTC. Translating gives CASSDSGTSGKGTQYF.

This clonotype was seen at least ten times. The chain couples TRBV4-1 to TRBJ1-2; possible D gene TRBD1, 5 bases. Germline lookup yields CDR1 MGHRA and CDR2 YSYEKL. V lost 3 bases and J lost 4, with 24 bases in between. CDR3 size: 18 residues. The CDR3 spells CASSQYGIPGPNTYGYTF. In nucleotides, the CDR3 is TGCGCCAGCAGCCAGTACGGGATACCGGGACCGAATACCTATGGCTACACCTTC.